Listed here are 22 T cell receptor beta chains from one sample, sequenced in a study of T cell responses to AZD1222 COVID-19 vaccine. Here immunoSEQ multiplex PCR was the method, and the copy in TCRdb shows in-frame clones only, minus some. The sample lists 140,000 to 150,000 clones; about 92% were seen once. The sequences come from peripheral blood, collected on day 0 of AZD1222 vaccination. The source is an adult in good health.

The chain joins TRBV9 to TRBJ1-2, with D possibly being TRBD1 (5 bases). From germline, CDR1 is SGDLS and CDR2 YYNGEE. V was shortened by 0 bases and J by 3 bases, with 9 bases between the two germline ends. The CDR3 covers 14 residues. The DNA for the CDR3 is TGTGCCAGCAGCGTAGGTGGGGGTGACTATGGCTACACCTTC. This encodes CASSVGGGDYGYTF.

J is TRBJ1-5 and V is TRBV6-4; D is unresolved. V gave up 6 bases and J gave up 2 bases, with 14 bases separating them. The CDR3 sequence is 15 residues long. Looked up from germline, CDR1 is MRHNA and CDR2 is SNTAGT. Here the CDR3 DNA reads TGTGCCAGCAGCTTAACACCGGGTGGCAATCAGCCCCAGCATTTT. As protein: CASSLTPGGNQPQHF.

The chain links TRBV29-1 to TRBJ1-4, with D hard to call. CDR1 and CDR2 (germline): SQVTM, ANQGSEA. This CDR3 is 13 amino acids long. Trimming removed 6 bases at V and 3 bases at J, with 11 bases between. DNA for the CDR3: TGCAGCGTGGGCGCAATGGCTAATGAAAAACTGTTTTTT. Encoded protein: CSVGAMANEKLFF. Drawing the rest from reference TRBV29-1 and TRBJ1-4, the complete variable domain is SAVISQKPSRDICQRGTSLTIQCQVDSQVTMMFWYRQQPGQSLTLIATANQGSEATYESGFVIDKFPISRPNLTFSTLTVSNMSPEDSSIYLCSVGAMANEKLFFGSGTQLSVL.

V usage is TRBV2 and J usage is TRBJ1-5; D is unclear. The CDR3 has 13 residues. Trimming shortened V by 3 bases and J by 4 bases, and 7 bases separated the two germline ends. Germline-derived CDR1 and CDR2 are SNHLY and FYNNEI. The CDR3 sequence is CASSEGSNQPQHF. The CDR3 nucleotides are TGTGCCAGCAGTGAGGGCAGTAATCAGCCCCAGCATTTT.

The chain couples TRBV13 to TRBJ2-7; TRBD2 aligns across 11 bases. The CDR3 has 15 amino acids. The trim removed 5 bases at V and 7 bases at J, leaving 10 bases unmatched. Germline CDR1 and CDR2: PRHDT and FYEKMQ (reference sequence). The CDR3 DNA sequence: TGTGCCAGCAGCCCCGGGACTAGCGGACCAGGTGAGCAGTACTTC. It yields the protein CASSPGTSGPGEQYF.

V usage is TRBV14 and J usage is TRBJ2-3, with 13 positions matching TRBD2. The CDR3 sequence is 18 residues long. V gave up 0 bases and J gave up 2 bases; unmatched junction bases: 5. Germline CDR1 SGHDN, CDR2 FVKESK. The CDR3 reads CASSQDGLAGAVTDTQYF. DNA for the CDR3: TGTGCCAGCAGCCAAGACGGACTAGCGGGAGCCGTCACAGATACGCAGTATTTT. The full variable domain, rest sourced from reference TRBV14 and TRBJ2-3, is EAGVTQFPSHSVIEKGQTVTLRCDPISGHDNLYWYRRVMGKEIKFLLHFVKESKQDESGMPNNRFLAERTGGTYSTLKVQPAELEDSGVYFCASSQDGLAGAVTDTQYFGPGTRLTVL.

This chain links TRBV9 with TRBJ1-1; the match to TRBD1 covers 7 bases. Germline V gene data show CDR1 as SGDLS and CDR2 as YYNGEE. The V gene end was trimmed by 3 bases and the J gene end by 8 bases; junction bases not matched to a gene: 16. The CDR3 loop spans 16 amino acids. The DNA for the CDR3 is TGTGCCAGCAGCGCCCCGCGGGGAGGACAGGAAAGAGAAGCTTTCTTT. Amino acid sequence: CASSAPRGGQEREAFF.

J is TRBJ2-7 and V is TRBV15, with 7 bases lining up with TRBD2. The V gene's germline CDR1 is LNHNV and CDR2 YYDKDF (reference sequence). V lost 0 bases to trimming and J lost 3 bases; unmatched junction nucleotides: 5. The CDR3 loop spans 15 amino acids. The CDR3 sequence: CATSRDSAGNYEQYF. In DNA form, the CDR3 reads TGTGCCACCAGCAGAGATTCAGCGGGGAACTACGAGCAGTACTTC.

This clone showed up just once. This chain joins TRBV19 and TRBJ1-5; 9 nucleotides agree with TRBD1. V dropped 3 bases and J dropped 3; count of bases not matched to a gene: 6. This CDR3 spans 16 amino acids. The germline gives CDR1 LNHDA, CDR2 SQIVND (reference sequence). The CDR3 protein is CASSIGTGRTNQPQHF. The DNA for the CDR3 is TGTGCCAGTAGTATTGGGACAGGGAGAACCAATCAGCCCCAGCATTTT.

The gene calls are TRBV10-1 and TRBJ2-5; TRBD1 or TRBD2 may be the D gene (5 bases each). Trimming stripped 5 bases from V and 7 bases from J, with 14 bases between. This CDR3 has 13 residues. The germline gives CDR1 WNHNN, CDR2 SYGVQD (reference sequence). The CDR3 region is CASSSTVGGTQYF. CDR3 DNA: TGCGCCAGCAGTTCTACAGTTGGGGGGACCCAGTACTTC.

The chain uses TRBV7-3 and TRBJ2-7; 8 nucleotides align to TRBD1. The CDR3 totals 15 residues. V dropped 5 bases and J dropped 2; count of bases not matched to a gene: 8. Germline V lookup: CDR1 SGHTA, CDR2 FQGTGA. The CDR3 loop is CASSPRQGSTYEQYF. CDR3 sequence (DNA): TGTGCCAGCAGCCCCAGACAGGGGTCGACCTACGAGCAGTACTTC. The full variable domain, its missing parts supplied by reference TRBV7-3 and TRBJ2-7, is GAGVSQTPSNKVTEKGKYVELRCDPISGHTALYWYRQSLGQGPEFLIYFQGTGAADDSGLPNDRFFAVRPEGSVSTLKIQRTERGDSAVYLCASSPRQGSTYEQYFGPGTRLTVT.

The chain combines TRBV6-5 with TRBJ1-2; a possible D gene is TRBD1 (5 bases). Trimming took 6 bases from V and 5 from J, leaving 13 bases between them. CDR1 MNHEY and CDR2 SVGAGI come from the germline V gene. This CDR3 contains 13 residues. The CDR3 sequence is CASSREGWYGYTF. For the CDR3, the DNA is TGTGCCAGCAGCCGAGAGGGGTGGTATGGCTACACCTTC.

This clone was seen more than once but under ten times. The gene calls are TRBV12-3 or TRBV12-4 and TRBJ2-4; D is unresolved. This CDR3 is built from 13 residues. V was shortened by 2 bases and J by 11 bases, with 13 bases between the two germline ends. The CDR3 DNA reads as TGTGCCAGCAGTTTAACGGCCCAAACATTTCAGTACTTC. Translation: CASSLTAQTFQYF.

This chain connects TRBV12-3 or TRBV12-4 to TRBJ2-1, with 8 bases aligning to TRBD2. Unmatched junction bases numbered 5, after V lost 5 bases and J lost 8 bases. The CDR3 is 13 residues long. The DNA for the CDR3 is TGTGCCAGCAGTCCGGGACTAGGTTATGAGCAGTTCTTC. Its protein product is CASSPGLGYEQFF.

This rearrangement joins TRBV11-2 to TRBJ1-6, with D possibly matching TRBD1 (5 bases). CDR1 and CDR2 from the germline V gene are SGHAT and FQNNGV. This CDR3 is built from 15 residues. V lost 5 bases and J lost 9, with 17 bases in between. CDR3 bases: TGTGCCAGCAGCATAGTCCGGACAACGGGTTCACCCCTCCACTTT. It codes for CASSIVRTTGSPLHF.

This chain joins TRBV6-5 and TRBJ1-5; 8 nucleotides align to TRBD1. Germline assignment: CDR1 MNHEY and CDR2 SVGAGI. V shed 3 bases, J shed 1 base, and the junction held 2 bases outside the gene matches. This CDR3 region has 15 residues. The CDR3 DNA follows: TGTGCCAGCAGTTATCGGACAGGGAGCAATCAGCCCCAGCATTTT. Residues: CASSYRTGSNQPQHF.

The gene calls are TRBV7-3 and TRBJ1-2; D not resolved. CDR1 and CDR2 (germline): SGHTA, FQGTGA. This CDR3 is 13 amino acids long. Trimming took 5 bases from V and 8 from J, leaving 15 bases between them. The CDR3 is CASSKDGISGYTF. For the CDR3, the DNA is TGTGCCAGCAGCAAAGACGGAATTTCGGGCTACACCTTC.

The genes are TRBV18 and TRBJ1-1; tentatively, D is TRBD1 (5 bases). V lost 6 bases and J 0 bases, leaving 8 bases between the germline ends. The CDR3 spans 13 residues. Germline V lookup: CDR1 KGHSH, CDR2 LQKENI. The CDR3 loop reads CASSGTVNTEAFF. DNA for the CDR3: TGTGCCAGCTCCGGGACGGTGAACACTGAAGCTTTCTTT.

The chain couples TRBV5-4 to TRBJ2-7; weak D call: TRBD2 (7 bases). Germline V gene lookup returns CDR1 SGHNT and CDR2 YYREEE (reference sequence). The CDR3 consists of 17 residues. V was pared by 2 bases and J by 4 bases, with 22 bases between. The DNA of the CDR3 is TGTGCCAGCAGCTTCCGCACAGGGTCGACGGGGGGATACGAGCAGTACTTC. Translation: CASSFRTGSTGGYEQYF. Full variable domain (remainder filled in from reference TRBV5-4 and TRBJ2-7): ETGVTQSPTHLIKTRGQQVTLRCSSQSGHNTVSWYQQALGQGPQFIFQYYREEENGRGNFPPRFSGLQFPNYSSELNVNALELDDSALYLCASSFRTGSTGGYEQYFGPGTRLTVT.

The rearrangement links TRBV5-1 to TRBJ1-5, with no clear D. CDR3 size: 15 residues. With 0 bases removed from V and 3 bases from J, the gap between germline ends came to 10 bases. Per germline, CDR1 SGHRS and CDR2 YFSETQ. This CDR3 is CASSLGGRINQPQHF. CDR3 bases: TGCGCCAGCAGCTTGGGCGGGCGGATCAATCAGCCCCAGCATTTT. The entire variable domain, with the rest obtained from reference TRBV5-1 and TRBJ1-5, is as follows: KAGVTQTPRYLIKTRGQQVTLSCSPISGHRSVSWYQQTPGQGLQFLFEYFSETQRNKGNFPGRFSGRQFSNSRSEMNVSTLELGDSALYLCASSLGGRINQPQHFGDGTRLSIL.

J is TRBJ1-3 and V is TRBV7-2, with D possibly matching TRBD1 (5 bases). This CDR3 has 16 amino acids. V was shortened by 0 bases and J by 0 bases, with 9 bases between the two germline ends. CDR1 is SGHTA, CDR2 FQGNSA, per germline. CDR3 bases: TGTGCCAGCAGCTTAGCGGGGGACCCCTCTGGAAACACCATATATTTT. Translating it yields CASSLAGDPSGNTIYF.

The chain carries TRBV5-5 and TRBJ2-3; D assignment may be TRBD1 or TRBD2 (6 bases each). The V and J ends lost 6 bases and 1 base respectively, with 21 bases between them. The germline CDR1 and CDR2 sequences are SGHKS and YYEKEE (reference sequence). The CDR3 consists of 17 residues. CDR3 sequence (DNA): TGTGCCAGCACCCCTTCGGGGGCTCCGGTGGGCACAGATACGCAGTATTTT. It specifies CASTPSGAPVGTDTQYF.